This record looks at one T cell receptor beta chain sequence and its context. This CDR3 spans 13 amino acids. Trimming cost V 0 bases and J 11 bases, with 14 bases left between them. Germline loops: CDR1 MNHNY, CDR2 SVGAGI (reference sequence). The PCR used 60 Vbeta and 13 Jbeta primers. The repertoire was sequenced with immunoSEQ multiplex PCR; TCRdb's copy has only in-frame clones and lacks some. The repertoire includes 90,000 to 140,000 clones, 83% of them detected once, and 5% to 6.5% sits in the top ten. This specimen belongs to a study of cytomegalovirus exposure and HLA in healthy donors. The chain couples TRBV6-6 to TRBJ2-7; possible D gene TRBD1, 5 bases. This clonotype was sampled from a man aged 18 to 29 in good health and CMV-seronegative. The sample taken for sequencing was PBMCs. The CDR3 loop is CASSYSAQGSKYF. The CDR3 DNA follows: TGTGCCAGCAGTTACTCGGCCCAGGGAAGCAAGTACTTC.